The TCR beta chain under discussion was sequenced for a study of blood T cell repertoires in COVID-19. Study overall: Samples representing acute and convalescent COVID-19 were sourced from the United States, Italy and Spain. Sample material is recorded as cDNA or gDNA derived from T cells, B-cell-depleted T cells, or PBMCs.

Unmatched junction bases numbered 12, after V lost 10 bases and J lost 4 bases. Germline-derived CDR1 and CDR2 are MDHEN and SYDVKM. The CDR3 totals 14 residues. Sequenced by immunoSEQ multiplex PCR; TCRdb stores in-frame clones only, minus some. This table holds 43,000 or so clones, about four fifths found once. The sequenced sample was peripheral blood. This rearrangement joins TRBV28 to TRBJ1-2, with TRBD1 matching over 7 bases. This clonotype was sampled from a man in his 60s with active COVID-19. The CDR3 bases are TGTGCCACCAGGGGGACACAAAACCCCTATGGCTACACCTTC. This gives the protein CATRGTQNPYGYTF.